These 24 T cell receptor beta chains originate from one sample sequenced in a study of blood T cell repertoires in COVID-19. Assay: immunoSEQ multiplex PCR; the TCRdb copy retains only in-frame clones and omits some. The table lists under 200,000 clones, just over 85% of them singletons. Sequenced input: peripheral blood. These TCRs come from a man aged 50 to 60 with active or convalescent COVID-19.

The sample holds a few counts of this clone. The chain has TRBV13 and TRBJ1-1; D might be TRBD1 (6 bases). This CDR3 contains 15 residues. Trimming pared 1 base from V and 3 bases from J, leaving 12 bases between. From germline, CDR1 is PRHDT and CDR2 FYEKMQ (reference sequence). The CDR3 reads CASSLDLGAYTEAFF. The CDR3 DNA is TGTGCCAGCAGCTTAGATCTGGGGGCGTACACTGAAGCTTTCTTT.

This clone was recorded once. The CDR3 loop reads CASSESTGTQETQYF. CDR3 DNA: TGTGCCAGCAGTGAGTCCACAGGAACTCAAGAGACCCAGTACTTC. The chain is built from TRBV6-1 and TRBJ2-5, with D possibly TRBD1 on 5 matching bases. The V and J ends lost 3 bases and 2 bases respectively, with 13 bases between them. The germline V gene has CDR1 MNHNS and CDR2 SASEGT. The CDR3 runs to 15 residues.

A word on this clone: Mismatch with germline at one junction end may stem from a read error. The rearrangement links TRBV4-3 to TRBJ2-4, with 14 bases aligning to TRBD2. From germline, CDR1 is LGHNA and CDR2 YSLEER. The CDR3 covers 21 residues. CDR3 sequence reads: CASSQHLRTGTSGRGKYIQYF. The CDR3 bases are TGCGCCAGCAGCCAACACCTGAGGACCGGGACTAGCGGGAGAGGCAAATACATTCAGTACTTC.

As to this clone: Other nucleotide sequences in the sample specify the same CDR3. The chain employs TRBV7-3 and TRBJ2-3, with a weak D call TRBD1 (6 bases). The CDR3 totals 14 residues. Germline V gives CDR1 SGHTA, CDR2 FQGTGA. Deletions cut 6 bases from V and 1 base from J, with 11 bases between. The CDR3 nucleotides read TGTGCCAGCAGTCTGTCAGGGGGCACAGATACGCAGTATTTT. This encodes CASSLSGGTDTQYF.

The chain joins TRBV11-3 to TRBJ2-5; 7 bases map to TRBD1. CDR3 length: 17 amino acids. Germline V gives CDR1 SGHNT, CDR2 YENEEA. Trimming at V came to 4 bases and at J to 0 bases, leaving 11 bases not matched to a gene. Here the CDR3 DNA reads TGTGCCAGCAGCTCAGGAAGGGACAGTTCGTACCAAGAGACCCAGTACTTC. Protein product: CASSSGRDSSYQETQYF.

V is TRBV4-3 and J is TRBJ1-6; tentatively, D is TRBD1 (6 bases). The CDR3 length is 16 residues. Trimming removed 1 base at V and 7 bases at J, with 14 bases between. Germline CDR1 reads LGHNA; CDR2 reads YSLEER. CDR3: CASSQGNRDPNSPLHF. Here the CDR3 DNA reads TGCGCCAGCAGCCAAGGAAACAGGGATCCGAATTCACCCCTCCACTTT.

V and J are TRBV7-3 and TRBJ2-6; the match to TRBD1 covers 7 bases. Germline values: CDR1 SGHTA, CDR2 FQGTGA. Losses at the gene ends were 4 bases for V and 2 bases for J; bases not matched to a gene: 8. The CDR3 contains 17 residues. The DNA for the CDR3 is TGTGCCAGCAGCTCCGGGCAGGGGGAAGCTGGGGCCAACGTCCTGACTTTC. It is translated as CASSSGQGEAGANVLTF.

This clone is a singleton in its sample. The chain is built from TRBV7-3 and TRBJ2-2, with TRBD1 matching 9 bases. Trimming cost V 8 bases and J 6 bases; bases outside gene matches: 13. The CDR3 runs to 16 residues. Germline-derived CDR1 and CDR2 are SGHTA and FQGTGA. The CDR3 DNA follows: TGTGCCAGCCCTCAACCGGGACAGGGAAAGTCCGGGGAGCTGTTTTTT. Its protein is CASPQPGQGKSGELFF.

The CDR3: CASSEAKRDTQYF. The DNA of the CDR3 is TGTGCCAGCAGTGAAGCTAAGCGAGATACGCAGTATTTT. This chain uses TRBV6-1 with TRBJ2-3; D is ambiguous. Trimming removed 0 bases from V and 5 bases from J, with 6 bases in between. The CDR3 totals 13 residues. Germline loops: CDR1 MNHNS, CDR2 SASEGT.

This chain links TRBV4-3 with TRBJ1-2, with unresolved D. The CDR3 contains 15 residues. Trimming took off 1 base at V and 4 bases at J, with 13 bases between the two ends. Per germline, CDR1 LGHNA and CDR2 YSLEER. The CDR3, as DNA: TGCGCCAGCAGCCAAGTCGGCGGTCGGCTCTATGGCTACACCTTC. Its protein product is CASSQVGGRLYGYTF.

The J gene is TRBJ2-7, the V gene TRBV4-1; 11 bases line up with TRBD1. Germline V gives CDR1 MGHRA, CDR2 YSYEKL. The CDR3 covers 15 residues. Trimming at V came to 1 base and at J to 6 bases, leaving 5 bases not matched to a gene. The CDR3, as DNA: TGCGCCAGCAGCCAAGCCGGACAGGGGGCCCGCGAGCAGTACTTC. Its translation: CASSQAGQGAREQYF.

The J gene is TRBJ1-4, the V gene TRBV25-1, with 8 bases fitting TRBD1. The CDR3 loop spans 17 amino acids. After removal of 3 bases from V and 0 bases from J, the junction contained 6 bases not matched to a gene. The V gene's germline CDR1 is MGHDK and CDR2 SYGVNS. CDR3: CASSDKTGVATNEKLFF. The CDR3 DNA sequence: TGTGCCAGCAGTGATAAGACAGGGGTTGCAACTAATGAAAAACTGTTTTTT. The whole variable domain, filled in from reference TRBV25-1 and TRBJ1-4, reads EADIYQTPRYLVIGTGKKITLECSQTMGHDKMYWYQQDPGMELHLIHYSYGVNSTEKGDLSSESTVSRIRTEHFPLTLESARPSHTSQYLCASSDKTGVATNEKLFFGSGTQLSVL.

This chain uses TRBV4-3 with TRBJ1-2; D is possibly TRBD1 (6 bases). This CDR3 contains 16 residues. V was trimmed by 0 bases and J by 3 bases, leaving 14 bases between them. The germline CDR1 and CDR2 sequences are LGHNA and YSLEER. CDR3 residues: CASSQDYLRTDYGYTF. CDR3 coding DNA: TGCGCCAGCAGCCAAGATTATCTTAGGACAGACTATGGCTACACCTTC.

The chain is built from TRBV7-9 and TRBJ1-3; D is unclear. CDR1 is SEHNR and CDR2 is FQNEAQ in the germline V gene (reference sequence). The CDR3 covers 14 residues. Trimming removed 7 bases from V and 3 bases from J, with 13 bases in between. The CDR3 DNA follows: TGTGCCAGCACCACTCTCCGGGTTGGAAACACCATATATTTT. This sequence encodes CASTTLRVGNTIYF.

This chain uses TRBV5-1 with TRBJ2-2; tentative D call: TRBD2 (5 bases). The length of the CDR3 is 16 residues. V was trimmed by 1 base and J by 0 bases, leaving 10 bases between them. Germline V gives CDR1 SGHRS, CDR2 YFSETQ. This chain's CDR3 is CASSLYSETNTGELFF. CDR3 DNA: TGCGCCAGCAGCTTGTATAGCGAAACGAACACCGGGGAGCTGTTTTTT.

This clone was seen ten or more times. CDR3 sequence reads: CASSQDWSSGGNSQETQYF. In DNA form, the CDR3 reads TGTGCCAGCAGCCAAGATTGGTCTAGCGGGGGGAACTCACAAGAGACCCAGTACTTC. This chain joins TRBV14 and TRBJ2-5; TRBD2 matches at 11 bases. Germline V CDR1 and CDR2: SGHDN, FVKESK. CDR3 length equals 19 residues. V shed 0 bases, J shed 2 bases, and the junction held 11 bases outside the gene matches.

The rearrangement uses TRBV4-2 and TRBJ2-1; D not certain. V was pared by 3 bases and J by 7 bases, with 16 bases between. Germline V gene data show CDR1 as LGHNA and CDR2 as YNFKEQ. The CDR3 runs 15 residues. CDR3 region: CASSQLVSVVNEQFF. CDR3 DNA: TGTGCCAGCAGCCAGCTAGTATCGGTTGTAAATGAGCAGTTCTTC.

This clone was detected only a few times. This sequence joins TRBV10-3 and TRBJ2-1, with 15 bases identical to TRBD2. The CDR3 spans 16 residues. With V trimmed by 3 bases and J by 7 bases, 4 bases remained unmatched. Germline-derived CDR1 and CDR2 are ENHRY and SYGVKD. This CDR3 is CAISESGTSGRNEQFF. The CDR3 bases are TGTGCCATCAGTGAATCCGGGACTAGCGGGAGGAATGAGCAGTTCTTC.

This clone was recorded once. The chain recombines TRBV9 with TRBJ2-7, with D tentatively TRBD1 (6 bases). Trimming took off 3 bases at V and 0 bases at J, with 10 bases between the two ends. CDR3 length equals 14 residues. Germline lookup yields CDR1 SGDLS and CDR2 YYNGEE. The CDR3 sequence is CASSATGYSYEQYF. CDR3 DNA: TGTGCCAGCAGCGCTACAGGGTACTCCTACGAGCAGTACTTC.

The count of this clone is one. V usage is TRBV4-1 and J usage is TRBJ2-3; D unclear. Germline assignment: CDR1 MGHRA and CDR2 YSYEKL. This CDR3 has 15 amino acids. Trimming took 0 bases from V and 0 from J, leaving 7 bases between them. Here the CDR3 DNA reads TGCGCCAGCAGCCAAGAGTGGGCTAGCACAGATACGCAGTATTTT. This sequence encodes CASSQEWASTDTQYF.

The chain links TRBV19 to TRBJ2-1; D is unclear. CDR1 and CDR2 (germline): LNHDA, SQIVND (reference sequence). The CDR3 has 13 residues. Trimming took 5 bases from V and 1 from J, leaving 6 bases between them. CDR3 nucleotides: TGTGCCAGTAGTCCTAATTCCTACAATGAGCAGTTCTTC. Amino acid sequence: CASSPNSYNEQFF.

The chain employs TRBV3-1 (or the pseudogene TRBV3-2) and TRBJ1-2; 7 positions match TRBD1. Germline V gene lookup returns CDR1 LGHDT and CDR2 YNNKEL (reference sequence). The V segment lost 4 bases and the J segment 0 bases; nucleotides outside the gene matches: 5. The CDR3 length is 15 residues. The CDR3: CASSLGTESNYGYTF. The CDR3 DNA follows: TGTGCCAGCAGCCTGGGGACAGAATCTAACTATGGCTACACCTTC.

The J gene is TRBJ1-2, the V gene TRBV28; D is ambiguous. The CDR3 has 14 residues. Germline-derived CDR1 and CDR2 are MDHEN and SYDVKM. The V gene lost 5 bases and the J gene lost 4 bases, with 14 bases spanning the gap. The CDR3 DNA follows: TGTGCCAGCAGTGCCCACCAGGCGGGCTATGGCTACACCTTC. This gives the protein CASSAHQAGYGYTF.

This chain connects TRBV5-4 to TRBJ2-1, with D maybe TRBD2 (7 bases). Trimming took 7 bases from V and 9 from J, leaving 23 bases between them. The germline V gene encodes CDR1 SGHNT and CDR2 YYREEE (reference sequence). This CDR3 has 15 amino acids. DNA of the CDR3: TGTGCCAGCTCCGGGGGGCTAGCGAGGCGGAGTGAGCAGTTCTTC. Its protein product is CASSGGLARRSEQFF.